This T cell receptor beta chain comes out of a study of T cell changes during pregnancy in multiple sclerosis. Sequencing used immunoSEQ multiplex PCR; TCRdb keeps in-frame clones, though not all of them. The sample lists about 100,000 clones, 85% to 95% occurring once. The J segment lost 5 bases and the V segment lost 5 bases, leaving 8 bases of the junction unmatched. The CDR3 covers 14 residues. Germline loops: CDR1 LNHDA, CDR2 SQIVND (reference sequence). The TCR originated in a female donor with multiple sclerosis, enrolled in a pregnancy study. The sample was peripheral blood, taken after pregnancy. This rearrangement joins TRBV19 to TRBJ1-1; 7 positions match TRBD1. CDR3 region: CASSVFQGVTEAFF. The CDR3 nucleotides are TGTGCCAGTAGTGTATTCCAGGGGGTGACTGAAGCTTTCTTT.